This entry lists 8 T cell receptor beta chains sequenced from one sample in a study of cytotoxic CD8 clonotypes in ibrutinib-treated CLL. Libraries were prepared by immunoSEQ multiplex PCR; TCRdb keeps only in-frame clonotypes and omits some of them. Of some 98,000 clones in the sample, about 78% were seen once. The specimen comprised PBMCs, sampled after 12 months of ibrutinib treatment. The origin of the receptors is a human donor with chronic lymphocytic leukemia.

The V gene is TRBV6-5, the J gene TRBJ2-1; TRBD2 aligns across 9 bases. The CDR3 runs to 15 residues. Per the germline V gene, CDR1 is MNHEY and CDR2 is SVGAGI. V shed 7 bases and J 8 bases; nucleotides not matched to a gene: 12. CDR3 sequence: CASTDQRGDEDEQFF. The CDR3 nucleotides read TGTGCCAGCACGGACCAGCGGGGGGACGAGGATGAGCAGTTCTTC.

The chain links TRBV5-1 to TRBJ2-5; TRBD2 matches at 10 bases. This CDR3 has 14 amino acids. The germline V gene has CDR1 SGHRS and CDR2 YFSETQ. The V and J ends lost 3 bases and 3 bases, in that order; junction bases with no gene match: 2. As DNA, the CDR3 is TGCGCCAGCAGCTCCCTAGCGGGGGAAGAGACCCAGTACTTC. Protein product: CASSSLAGEETQYF.

V usage is TRBV5-4 and J usage is TRBJ2-1; 11 bases map to TRBD2. With V trimmed by 2 bases and J by 4 bases, 2 bases remained unmatched. CDR1 is SGHNT and CDR2 is YYREEE in the germline V gene (reference sequence). The CDR3 is made up of 15 amino acids. This chain's CDR3 is CASSFGTSGYNEQFF. The CDR3 coding sequence is TGTGCCAGCAGCTTTGGGACTAGCGGTTACAATGAGCAGTTCTTC.

The chain joins TRBV6-5 to TRBJ1-2, with D possibly being TRBD1 (5 bases). Germline V gene data show CDR1 as MNHEY and CDR2 as SVGAGI. The CDR3 runs to 14 residues. The V end was cut by 2 bases, the J end by 6 bases, with 13 bases between. CDR3 coding DNA: TGTGCCAGCAGTTACCTGGAGGGGTCCGATGGCTACACCTTC. Amino acid sequence: CASSYLEGSDGYTF.

The chain employs TRBV5-5 and TRBJ2-2; 7 bases match TRBD1. The CDR3 totals 15 residues. Trimming took 0 bases from V and 4 from J; bases not matched to a gene: 3. Germline loops: CDR1 SGHKS, CDR2 YYEKEE (reference sequence). In nucleotides, the CDR3 is TGTGCCAGCAGCTTGGCACAGGGGAGCACCGGGGAGCTGTTTTTT. The encoded protein is CASSLAQGSTGELFF.

The CDR3 reads CASGFSGQGQYF. Here the CDR3 DNA reads TGTGCTAGTGGTTTCTCGGGTCAGGGGCAGTATTTT. This chain uses TRBV12-5 with TRBJ2-3, with D perhaps TRBD1 (5 bases). CDR3 length: 12 residues. Trimming took off 3 bases at V and 11 bases at J, with 12 bases between the two ends. The germline V gene encodes CDR1 LGHNT and CDR2 FRNRAP.

V is TRBV5-4 and J is TRBJ2-5; 11 bases agree with TRBD2. Unmatched junction bases numbered 2, after V lost 3 bases and J lost 1 base. This CDR3 spans 15 amino acids. Germline V gene data show CDR1 as SGHNT and CDR2 as YYREEE (reference sequence). The CDR3 nucleotides are TGTGCCAGCAGCTGGGGGACTAGCGGCCAAGAGACCCAGTACTTC. Encoded protein: CASSWGTSGQETQYF.

This chain links TRBV18 with TRBJ1-1; perhaps TRBD1 as D (5 bases). CDR1 and CDR2 from the germline V gene are KGHSH and LQKENI. V lost 5 bases and J lost 0, with 7 bases in between. The CDR3 is made up of 13 amino acids. CDR3 sequence (DNA): TGTGCCAGCTCAGGGGGGATGAACACTGAAGCTTTCTTT. Translating gives CASSGGMNTEAFF.